Below, 29 T cell receptor beta chains from the same sample are listed, as sequenced in a study of blood T cell repertoires in COVID-19. Only in-frame clones appear in the TCRdb table, and some are missing; sequencing was by immunoSEQ multiplex PCR. In the table there are 97,000 or so clones, 91% of which are singletons. The sequencing input was peripheral blood. The receptor source for this set is a man aged 18 to 29 with acute or convalescent COVID-19.

The V call is TRBV12-5, the J call TRBJ2-2, with TRBD1 identical over 7 bases. CDR3 length: 16 residues. Germline V gene data show CDR1 as LGHNT and CDR2 as FRNRAP. With V trimmed by 0 bases and J by 6 bases, 7 bases remained unmatched. CDR3 sequence (DNA): TGTGCTAGTGGTTTGGTAACAGGGGAGAAGGCCGGGGAGCTGTTTTTT. This sequence encodes CASGLVTGEKAGELFF.

This sequence joins TRBV27 and TRBJ2-7; TRBD1 aligns across 9 bases. After removal of 3 bases from V and 1 base from J, the junction contained 13 bases not matched to a gene. The CDR3 is 18 amino acids. Per germline, CDR1 MNHEY and CDR2 SMNVEV (reference sequence). The CDR3 loop reads CASSLTTPRDRASYEQYF. DNA for the CDR3: TGTGCCAGCAGTTTGACAACCCCCCGGGACAGGGCTTCCTACGAGCAGTACTTC.

The rearrangement uses TRBV7-9 and TRBJ2-2; unclear D gene. Germline-derived CDR1 and CDR2 are SEHNR and FQNEAQ (reference sequence). The CDR3 spans 13 residues. Trimming shortened V by 1 base and J by 5 bases, and 5 bases separated the two germline ends. The CDR3 region has the DNA TGTGCCAGCAGCTTAGACTGGACCGGGGAGCTGTTTTTT. It encodes CASSLDWTGELFF.

The V call is TRBV12-3 or TRBV12-4, the J call TRBJ2-7; no clear D gene. The CDR3 has 12 amino acids. Trimming shortened V by 3 bases and J by 5 bases, and 8 bases separated the two germline ends. CDR3 protein: CASSFLIHEQYF. CDR3 nucleotide sequence: TGTGCCAGCAGTTTTCTTATCCACGAGCAGTACTTC.

Only one count was recorded for this clone. The chain combines TRBV18 with TRBJ1-4; 7 bases agree with TRBD1. Germline assignment: CDR1 KGHSH and CDR2 LQKENI. The junction had 4 bases not matched to a gene; V was cut back by 3 bases and J by 0 bases. CDR3 size: 16 residues. CDR3 sequence: CASSPGQTSTNEKLFF. As DNA, the CDR3 is TGTGCCAGCTCACCGGGACAGACGTCAACTAATGAAAAACTGTTTTTT. Complete variable domain (other parts from reference TRBV18 and TRBJ1-4): NAGVMQNPRHLVRRRGQEARLRCSPMKGHSHVYWYRQLPEEGLKFMVYLQKENIIDESGMPKERFSAEFPKEGPSILRIQQVVRGDSAAYFCASSPGQTSTNEKLFFGSGTQLSVL.

The rearrangement links TRBV12-3 or TRBV12-4 to TRBJ1-2; D gene ambiguous. V lost 1 base and J 5 bases, leaving 5 bases between the germline ends. The length of the CDR3 is 12 residues. The CDR3 region has the DNA TGTGCCAGCAGTTTAGGGCTGTATGGCTACACCTTC. It is translated as CASSLGLYGYTF.

The J gene is TRBJ2-2, the V gene TRBV5-4; 8 bases align to TRBD1. Germline V CDR1 and CDR2: SGHNT, YYREEE (reference sequence). V trimming: 2 bases; J trimming: 1 base; junction bases outside the gene matches: 1. The CDR3 runs to 15 residues. CDR3: CASSFDRGNTGELFF. The CDR3 coding sequence is TGTGCCAGCAGCTTCGACAGGGGGAACACCGGGGAGCTGTTTTTT. Together with reference TRBV5-4 and TRBJ2-2, the CDR3 gives the full variable domain: ETGVTQSPTHLIKTRGQQVTLRCSSQSGHNTVSWYQQALGQGPQFIFQYYREEENGRGNFPPRFSGLQFPNYSSELNVNALELDDSALYLCASSFDRGNTGELFFGEGSRLTVL.

The rearrangement uses TRBV6-5 and TRBJ1-1, with 7 bases that match TRBD1. The CDR3 is made up of 16 amino acids. Germline CDR1 MNHEY, CDR2 SVGAGI. The ends lost 4 bases at V and 0 bases at J; junction bases unmatched: 8. This CDR3 reads CASSSLTGRLNTEAFF. The CDR3 coding sequence is TGTGCCAGCAGTTCCCTGACAGGGCGGCTGAACACTGAAGCTTTCTTT.

CDR3 bases: TGTGCCACCAGCTGGGGACAGCAGGTAAATTCACCCCTCCACTTT. This encodes CATSWGQQVNSPLHF. V is TRBV24-1 and J is TRBJ1-6, with 7 nucleotides matching TRBD1. This CDR3 contains 15 residues. Germline lookup yields CDR1 KGHDR and CDR2 SFDVKD. V dropped 7 bases and J dropped 7; count of bases not matched to a gene: 9.

This clone has a single count. The rearrangement joins TRBV7-9 to TRBJ1-1; the D is unclear. The CDR3 has 13 residues. The ends were cut back, 8 bases at V and 5 bases at J, with 15 bases in the middle. CDR1 and CDR2 (germline): SEHNR, FQNEAQ (reference sequence). Here the CDR3 DNA reads TGTGCCAGCGGTTGGTCCACGCGGACTGAAGCTTTCTTT. Its protein is CASGWSTRTEAFF.

This rearrangement joins TRBV7-9 to TRBJ1-2, with D uncertain. Germline CDR1 and CDR2: SEHNR and FQNEAQ (reference sequence). V shed 1 base and J shed 7 bases, with 10 bases lying between them. The CDR3 spans 13 residues. Written as DNA, the CDR3 is TGTGCCAGCAGCTTAGAATCAGGTCCTGGCTACACCTTC. Translation gives CASSLESGPGYTF.

This clone appeared a single time. This rearrangement joins TRBV9 to TRBJ2-7, with TRBD1 matching over 11 bases. With V trimmed by 4 bases and J by 6 bases, 6 bases remained unmatched. The germline CDR1 and CDR2 sequences are SGDLS and YYNGEE. The CDR3 length is 14 residues. The CDR3 bases are TGTGCCAGCAGCTCCTCCGGGACAGGGGGCGAGCAGTACTTC. Its translation is CASSSSGTGGEQYF.

This chain links TRBV2 with TRBJ1-2, with D possibly TRBD1 on 5 matching bases. V lost 7 bases, J lost 8 bases, and 23 bases lay in between. The CDR3 has 15 amino acids. Germline lookup yields CDR1 SNHLY and CDR2 FYNNEI. The CDR3 DNA reads as TGTGCCAGCATCACCGGACGGGGGAGCCAAAACGGCTACACCTTC. Translation: CASITGRGSQNGYTF.

V is TRBV11-2 and J is TRBJ1-5; D is perhaps TRBD1 (5 bases). The CDR3 length is 13 residues. Trimming pared 8 bases from V and 4 bases from J, leaving 12 bases between. The germline V gene has CDR1 SGHAT and CDR2 FQNNGV. The DNA for the CDR3 is TGTGCCAGCTCTTCAGGGTTAAATCAGCCCCAGCATTTT. This encodes CASSSGLNQPQHF.

This clone appeared once. V gene TRBV2 combines with J gene TRBJ1-2; 7 bases map to TRBD1. V dropped 10 bases and J dropped 4; count of bases not matched to a gene: 12. CDR1 and CDR2 from the germline V gene are SNHLY and FYNNEI. CDR3 length: 14 residues. CDR3 amino acids: CATTMGPGGYGYTF. The CDR3 nucleotides are TGTGCCACTACCATGGGGCCAGGGGGCTATGGCTACACCTTC.

The chain employs TRBV5-1 and TRBJ2-5, with 8 bases lining up with TRBD2. There are 16 residues in the CDR3. Germline V CDR1 and CDR2: SGHRS, YFSETQ. V shed 4 bases and J 3 bases; nucleotides not matched to a gene: 11. Here the CDR3 DNA reads TGCGCCAGCAGCAGAATTCCGGGACTAGAAAAAGAGACCCAGTACTTC. This sequence encodes CASSRIPGLEKETQYF. Drawing the rest from reference TRBV5-1 and TRBJ2-5, the complete variable domain is KAGVTQTPRYLIKTRGQQVTLSCSPISGHRSVSWYQQTPGQGLQFLFEYFSETQRNKGNFPGRFSGRQFSNSRSEMNVSTLELGDSALYLCASSRIPGLEKETQYFGPGTRLLVL.

The chain uses TRBV5-6 and TRBJ1-1, with a weak D call TRBD1 (5 bases). The ends were cut back, 7 bases at V and 0 bases at J, with 10 bases in the middle. Germline-derived CDR1 and CDR2 are SGHDT and YYEEEE. This CDR3 contains 13 residues. CDR3 sequence: CASHLTVNTEAFF. CDR3 sequence (DNA): TGTGCCAGCCACCTGACAGTGAACACTGAAGCTTTCTTT.

The chain carries TRBV30 and TRBJ1-2, with a possible D match to TRBD1 (5 bases). CDR1 GTSNPN and CDR2 SVGIG come from the germline V gene (reference sequence). The germline V and J ends were trimmed by 2 bases and 7 bases, with 17 bases remaining between them. This CDR3 contains 14 residues. The CDR3 DNA sequence: TGTGCCTGGAGTAGTGGGCAGGGCAAGGGTGGCTACACCTTC. Protein: CAWSSGQGKGGYTF.

The chain is built from TRBV5-5 and TRBJ2-5; 9 bases align to TRBD1. The ends lost 2 bases at V and 4 bases at J; junction bases unmatched: 9. The CDR3 sequence is 16 residues long. The germline V gene encodes CDR1 SGHKS and CDR2 YYEKEE (reference sequence). CDR3 sequence (DNA): TGTGCCAGCAGCTTACTACAGGGGGCTGATCCAGAGACCCAGTACTTC. Its translation: CASSLLQGADPETQYF.

This clone was detected once. The rearrangement uses TRBV5-6 and TRBJ2-2; 9 bases fit TRBD2. Germline-derived CDR1 and CDR2 are SGHDT and YYEEEE. The V and J ends lost 2 bases and 2 bases, in that order; junction bases with no gene match: 4. CDR3 size: 16 residues. In DNA, the CDR3 is TGTGCCAGCAGCTTACCTCTAGCGGGAAACACCGGGGAGCTGTTTTTT. Protein: CASSLPLAGNTGELFF.

The V call is TRBV6-2 or TRBV6-3, the J call TRBJ1-5, with 7 bases lining up with TRBD1. This CDR3 contains 14 residues. The V and J ends lost 5 bases and 2 bases, in that order; junction bases with no gene match: 3. Germline V gene data show CDR1 as MNHEY and CDR2 as SVGEGT. The CDR3 nucleotides are TGTGCCAGCAGTCCAGGACAGGGCAATCAGCCCCAGCATTTT. It specifies CASSPGQGNQPQHF.

In its sample, this clone was seen a few times. This chain connects TRBV29-1 to TRBJ1-1; TRBD1 matches 9 bases. V trimming: 7 bases; J trimming: 3 bases; junction bases outside the gene matches: 3. The CDR3 length is 12 residues. Germline CDR1 SQVTM, CDR2 ANQGSEA. The CDR3 DNA sequence: TGCAGCGCCAGACAGGGGGACACTGAAGCTTTCTTT. This gives the protein CSARQGDTEAFF.

The chain links TRBV5-1 to TRBJ1-1; maybe TRBD1 (5 bases). The germline CDR1 and CDR2 sequences are SGHRS and YFSETQ. V was pared by 4 bases and J by 3 bases, with 10 bases between. The CDR3 covers 13 residues. Here the CDR3 reads CASSLDIYTEAFF. CDR3 nucleotides: TGCGCCAGCAGCCTGGACATTTACACTGAAGCTTTCTTT.

The V call is TRBV19, the J call TRBJ2-7; 8 bases agree with TRBD1. Germline loops: CDR1 LNHDA, CDR2 SQIVND (reference sequence). With V trimmed by 5 bases and J by 1 base, 7 bases remained unmatched. CDR3 length: 15 residues. CDR3 residues: CASSLSTGASYEQYF. The CDR3 nucleotides read TGTGCCAGTAGTCTCTCGACAGGGGCTTCCTACGAGCAGTACTTC.

This chain connects TRBV5-1 to TRBJ2-2; 8 positions match TRBD2. The CDR3 totals 15 residues. Trimming removed 0 bases from V and 6 bases from J; junction bases left unmatched: 4. Germline lookup yields CDR1 SGHRS and CDR2 YFSETQ. The CDR3 loop reads CASSLGLAGAGELFF. The CDR3 DNA follows: TGCGCCAGCAGCTTGGGGCTAGCGGGCGCCGGGGAGCTGTTTTTT.

The chain has TRBV9 and TRBJ1-2; perhaps TRBD1 as D (5 bases). The CDR3 sequence is 14 residues long. Trimming removed 0 bases at V and 8 bases at J, with 14 bases between. CDR1 and CDR2 from the germline V gene are SGDLS and YYNGEE. CDR3 DNA: TGTGCCAGCAGCGTAGGGGCCGGGACTTCGGGCTACACCTTC. Translated, it gives CASSVGAGTSGYTF.

The chain links TRBV5-4 to TRBJ2-5, with 12 bases matching TRBD2. The CDR3 extends over 16 amino acids. V lost 4 bases, J lost 4 bases, and 8 bases stayed unmatched. Germline assignment: CDR1 SGHNT and CDR2 YYREEE (reference sequence). The CDR3: CASSPSSGGGRETQYF. For the CDR3, the DNA is TGTGCCAGCAGCCCGTCTAGCGGGGGGGGCCGAGAGACCCAGTACTTC.

V and J are TRBV7-9 and TRBJ2-1, with TRBD2 matching over 11 bases. The V gene end was trimmed by 2 bases and the J gene end by 0 bases; junction bases not matched to a gene: 0. CDR1 is SEHNR, CDR2 FQNEAQ, per germline (reference sequence). CDR3 length equals 16 residues. In nucleotides, the CDR3 is TGTGCCAGCAGCTTACTAGCGGGGGGCTCCTACAATGAGCAGTTCTTC. As protein: CASSLLAGGSYNEQFF.

V usage is TRBV19 and J usage is TRBJ2-2, with 7 positions matching TRBD1. The V gene's germline CDR1 is LNHDA and CDR2 SQIVND (reference sequence). This CDR3 is 16 amino acids long. With V trimmed by 3 bases and J by 6 bases, 10 bases remained unmatched. In DNA form, the CDR3 reads TGTGCCAGTAGTATTGAGGGGGCGTCGACCCCCGGGGAGCTGTTTTTT. Translating gives CASSIEGASTPGELFF.